This T cell receptor (beta chain) was captured in a study of T cell changes during pregnancy in multiple sclerosis. Libraries were prepared by immunoSEQ multiplex PCR; TCRdb keeps only in-frame clonotypes and omits some of them. Among approximately 37,000 clones listed, just over 90% were seen once. V trimming: 0 bases; J trimming: 7 bases; junction bases outside the gene matches: 5. The CDR3 loop spans 16 amino acids. CDR1 MNHEY and CDR2 SMNVEV come from the germline V gene (reference sequence). The V and J genes are TRBV27 and TRBJ2-7; 14 bases are shared with TRBD2. The input for sequencing was CD4+ T cells from peripheral blood mononuclear cells, taken in the third trimester of pregnancy. The sequence derives from a female donor with multiple sclerosis, enrolled in a pregnancy study. The CDR3 is CASSLSGLAGAREQYF. Written as DNA, the CDR3 is TGTGCCAGCAGTTTATCGGGACTAGCGGGAGCACGTGAGCAGTACTTC.